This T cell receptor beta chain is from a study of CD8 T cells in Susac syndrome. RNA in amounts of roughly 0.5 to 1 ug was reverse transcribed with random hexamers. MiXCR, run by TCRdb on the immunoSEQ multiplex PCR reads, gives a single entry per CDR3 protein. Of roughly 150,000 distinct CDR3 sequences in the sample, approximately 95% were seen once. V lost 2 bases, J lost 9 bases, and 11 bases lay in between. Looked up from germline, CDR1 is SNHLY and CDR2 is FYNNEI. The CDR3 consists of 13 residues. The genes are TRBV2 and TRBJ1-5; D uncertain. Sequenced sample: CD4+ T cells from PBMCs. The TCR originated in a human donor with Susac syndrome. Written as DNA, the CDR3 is TGTGCCAGCAGTGAATTTGGAGGGTCGCCCCAGCATTTT. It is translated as CASSEFGGSPQHF.